A selection of T cell receptor beta chains follows, all from one sample in a study of blood T cell repertoires in COVID-19. This table comes from immunoSEQ multiplex PCR, and its TCRdb copy is limited to in-frame clones, with some not included. Found here are 150,000 or so clones, 75% to 80% of them singletons; the top ten hold about 3.2%. The specimen was PBMCs or T cells enriched from blood (not recorded which). The receptor set was obtained from a woman aged 50 to 65 who had recovered from COVID-19. Each CDR3 is given with its conserved first and last residue. Each record gives: J gene, D gene, clone size, V gene, CDR3 protein, CDR3 DNA. The D gene is left open where the match is weak. Not every row has a clone size; where given, it reads once, few, many or a size class.

TRBJ1-1 NA NA TRBV7-7 CASSPDTNTEAFF TGTGCCAGCAGCCCTGACACTAACACTGAAGCTTTCTTT
TRBJ1-3 TRBD1 NA TRBV19 CASSIRHRQGRGNTIYF TGTGCCAGTAGTATCCGACATAGACAGGGCCGCGGAAACACCATATATTTT
TRBJ2-2 NA NA TRBV11-1 CASRPPTGANTGELFF TGTGCCAGCAGACCCCCGACAGGCGCGAACACCGGGGAGCTGTTTTTT
TRBJ1-6 NA NA TRBV12-5 CASGPTGGRALHF TGTGCTAGTGGTCCGACGGGGGGGCGGGCCCTCCACTTT
TRBJ2-7 TRBD1 NA TRBV18 CASSPSRDRVNYEQYF TGTGCCAGCTCACCAAGCCGGGACAGGGTTAACTACGAGCAGTACTTC
TRBJ1-2 TRBD1 once TRBV24-1 CATSDLGQGRGYTF TGTGCCACCAGTGATTTGGGACAGGGGAGAGGCTACACCTTC
TRBJ1-2 NA NA TRBV10-1 CACPGTNCNYGYTF TGCGCCTGCCCGGGGACAAACTGTAACTATGGCTACACCTTC
TRBJ1-2 TRBD1 NA TRBV19 CASSIADRGRGYTF TGTGCCAGTAGTATCGCGGACAGGGGGCGAGGCTACACCTTC
TRBJ2-6 TRBD1 NA TRBV28 CASSPPRQGVGVLTF TGTGCCAGCAGTCCTCCCCGACAGGGAGTGGGGGTCCTGACTTTC
TRBJ1-1 NA NA TRBV6-5 CASSYPRGGAGTEAFF TGTGCCAGCAGTTACCCTAGGGGGGGGGCCGGCACTGAAGCTTTCTTT
TRBJ1-1 NA NA TRBV28 CASSFPKGGGTEAFF TGTGCCAGCAGTTTCCCGAAGGGCGGAGGGACTGAAGCTTTCTTT
TRBJ1-6 TRBD1 NA TRBV28 CASSPDRALYNSPLHF TGTGCCAGCAGTCCCGACAGGGCCCTTTATAATTCACCCCTCCACTTT
TRBJ2-1 TRBD2 once TRBV24-1 CATAGTSGRAPIYNEQFF TGTGCCACCGCTGGGACTAGCGGGAGGGCGCCCATTTACAATGAGCAGTTCTTC
TRBJ2-2 NA once TRBV19 CASSKIVTANTGELFF TGTGCCAGTAGTAAGATTGTGACAGCGAACACCGGGGAGCTGTTTTTT
TRBJ1-1 NA NA TRBV11-1 CASDLGGGVAEAFF TGTGCCAGCGACTTGGGGGGGGGCGTCGCTGAAGCTTTCTTT
TRBJ1-1 NA NA TRBV18 CASSLQGPGEAFF TGTGCCAGCTCACTCCAGGGCCCAGGTGAAGCTTTCTTT
TRBJ1-5 NA NA TRBV7-8 CASSRGNNQPQHF TGTGCCAGCAGCCGGGGCAACAATCAGCCCCAGCATTTT
TRBJ2-2 TRBD2 NA TRBV28 CASISGSNTGELFF TGTGCCAGCATTAGCGGGAGCAACACCGGGGAGCTGTTTTTT
TRBJ2-5 TRBD1 NA TRBV12-5 CASGLVGRGETQYF TGTGCTAGTGGTTTGGTAGGCAGGGGGGAGACCCAGTACTTC
TRBJ2-5 TRBD2 NA TRBV5-1 CASSPLAGGRETQYF TGCGCCAGCAGCCCACTAGCGGGGGGGCGGGAGACCCAGTACTTC
TRBJ2-3 TRBD2 NA TRBV3-1/TRBV3-2 CASSPGLAGTDTQYF TGTGCCAGCAGCCCGGGACTAGCGGGGACAGATACGCAGTATTTT
TRBJ1-1 NA many TRBV16 CASSLQGYTEAFF TGTGCCAGCAGCCTGCAGGGTTATACTGAAGCTTTCTTT
TRBJ1-5 TRBD1 NA TRBV6-5 CASTYQGDSNQPQHF TGTGCCAGCACCTACCAGGGGGATAGCAATCAGCCCCAGCATTTT
TRBJ1-4 TRBD1 NA TRBV5-1 CASSSGQAPNEKLFF TGCGCCAGCAGCTCCGGACAGGCGCCTAATGAAAAACTGTTTTTT
TRBJ2-7 TRBD1 NA TRBV13 CASSTNRGLHEQYF TGTGCCAGCAGTACTAACAGGGGGCTGCACGAGCAGTACTTC
TRBJ1-2 NA NA TRBV29-1 CSVEGGQVYGYTF TGCAGCGTTGAAGGGGGCCAGGTCTATGGCTACACCTTC
TRBJ1-4 NA NA TRBV6-5 CASKGVEEKLFF TGTGCCAGCAAAGGGGTGGAGGAAAAACTGTTTTTT
TRBJ2-1 NA NA TRBV3-1/TRBV3-2 CASSQGGVSREIF TGTGCCAGCAGCCAAGGAGGTGTAAGTCGGGAGATCTTC
TRBJ1-3 NA NA TRBV3-1/TRBV3-2 CASSPQGSENTIYF TGTGCCAGCAGTCCCCAGGGGTCGGAAAACACCATATATTTT